These 5 T cell receptor beta chains came from one sample sequenced in a study of blood T cell repertoires in COVID-19 (dated by TCRdb to the early 2020s). The library relied on the immunoSEQ multiplex PCR assay. TCRdb took this table from immuneACCESS and kept in-frame rearrangements with V and J called. Such tables lack part of the clones; where checked against another copy, unresolved V genes explain under half of the gap, and the rest is unexplained. The sample data list about 310,000 clones, and around 90% of these were observed just once. 1% of the sample rests with the top ten. Sequencing used peripheral blood. The receptors derive from a man aged 50-59 years with active or convalescent COVID-19.

The chain has TRBV24-1 and TRBJ1-2; 8 bases are a match to TRBD1. Trimming took 4 bases from V and 6 from J; bases not matched to a gene: 9. Germline values: CDR1 KGHDR, CDR2 SFDVKD. This CDR3 spans 15 amino acids. The CDR3 reads CATSDPGGVGNGYTF. CDR3 nucleotides: TGTGCCACCAGTGACCCAGGGGGCGTAGGGAATGGCTACACCTTC.

The chain carries TRBV6-5 and TRBJ2-1, with 8 bases aligning to TRBD2. After removal of 2 bases from V and 9 bases from J, the junction contained 9 bases not matched to a gene. Germline V gene lookup returns CDR1 MNHEY and CDR2 SVGAGI. This CDR3 spans 15 amino acids. CDR3 nucleotides: TGTGCCAGCAGTTACGTAGCGGGGAATTATGGTGAGCAGTTCTTC. Amino acids: CASSYVAGNYGEQFF.

The chain uses TRBV13 and TRBJ2-7; TRBD2 aligns across 9 bases. The CDR3 length is 17 residues. CDR1 and CDR2 (germline): PRHDT, FYEKMQ (reference sequence). V was clipped by 2 bases and J by 2 bases; unmatched bases: 10. The CDR3 nucleotides read TGTGCCAGCAGCTTACGCGGGCGGCTAGCGGGGACCTACGAGCAGTACTTC. This encodes CASSLRGRLAGTYEQYF.

The chain carries TRBV20-1 and TRBJ1-6; D unclear. This CDR3 comprises 10 residues. Per the germline V gene, CDR1 is DFQATT and CDR2 is SNEGSKA (reference sequence). Trimming removed 3 bases from V and 19 bases from J, with 13 bases in between. CDR3 amino acids: CSARTGAPHF. CDR3 DNA sequence: TGCAGTGCTAGGACGGGAGCCCCTCACTTT.

The chain employs TRBV6-2 or TRBV6-3 and TRBJ2-3; TRBD2 agrees at 8 bases. Trimming removed 0 bases from V and 4 bases from J; junction bases left unmatched: 18. From germline, CDR1 is MNHEY and CDR2 SVGEGT. This CDR3 comprises 20 residues. The CDR3 loop reads CASSYSMSAGGDSRPDTQYF. In DNA, the CDR3 is TGTGCCAGCAGTTACTCGATGTCGGCGGGGGGCGATTCACGGCCAGATACGCAGTATTTT.